The rows below give T cell receptor beta chains drawn from one sample of a study of PD-1 blockade in mismatch repair-deficient tumors. Sequenced by immunoSEQ multiplex PCR; TCRdb stores in-frame clones only, minus some. The sample lists roughly 45,000 clones; under 85% were seen once. Sequenced material: PBMCs, taken before pembrolizumab treatment. These receptors came from an adult with mismatch repair-deficient cancer. Both conserved end residues are part of each CDR3. The size entry is marked missing in some rows and otherwise reads once, few, many or a size class.

V gene	J gene	clone size	CDR3 protein
TRBV7-9	TRBJ2-7	NA	CASSFGKGQAYEQYF
TRBV27	TRBJ2-7	NA	CASSTFGQGGEQYF
TRBV27	TRBJ1-5	NA	CASGWSNQPQHF
TRBV30	TRBJ1-5	NA	CAWGDGRNQPQHF
TRBV6-5	TRBJ2-1	NA	CASSYRGSYNEQFF
TRBV15	TRBJ2-7	medium-sized	CATSREDTGAPSYEQYF
TRBV9	TRBJ2-7	NA	CASSPASSAYEQYF
TRBV7-2	TRBJ2-2	NA	CASSPPTPMGTGELFF
TRBV5-1	TRBJ2-3	NA	CASSFGESTDTQYF
TRBV6-5	TRBJ2-3	NA	CASSYAGDSSTDTQYF
TRBV19	TRBJ1-2	NA	CASSMRGFYGYTF
TRBV4-1	TRBJ2-2	NA	CASSPTSGRGTGELFF
TRBV27	TRBJ2-4	NA	CASKFKQYKNIQYF
TRBV7-2	TRBJ1-2	once	CASSLGRTYGYTF
TRBV10-3	TRBJ2-3	NA	CAISEEAGVSDTQYF
TRBV6-5	TRBJ2-7	NA	CASSPSIWSPYEQYF
TRBV7-2	TRBJ2-1	NA	CASSSGGTNNEQFF
TRBV5-6	TRBJ2-5	NA	CASSGAQKGETQYF
TRBV28	TRBJ1-1	NA	CASSLRSVNTEAFF
TRBV19	TRBJ2-1	NA	CASSLSSGSNEQFF
TRBV11-3	TRBJ2-5	NA	CASRLAGGETQYF
TRBV7-3	TRBJ2-1	NA	CASSPIGAITDEQFF
TRBV9	TRBJ1-5	medium-sized	CASSTGPQGNQPQHF
TRBV6-5	TRBJ2-7	few	CASSSRTTYEQYF
TRBV5-1	TRBJ2-5	NA	CASSLDVGPGVETQYF
TRBV5-4	TRBJ1-5	NA	CASSFLDQPQHF
TRBV6-5	TRBJ2-7	NA	CASSYGTGIVYEQYF
TRBV5-1	TRBJ2-1	NA	CASSSGSSYNEQFF
TRBV7-2	TRBJ2-3	NA	CASSSSGTTQYF
TRBV20-1	TRBJ2-1	NA	CSARASEMQFF
TRBV14	TRBJ2-3	NA	CASSRRAQGADTQYF
TRBV7-6	TRBJ2-1	NA	CASSDRQEQFF
TRBV21-1	TRBJ1-4	NA	CASSKLEKGAYEKLFF
TRBV4-1	TRBJ2-2	NA	CASSRLLAGGNTGELFF
TRBV27	TRBJ1-2	NA	CASSSGGYKSF
TRBV7-2	TRBJ1-1	NA	CASSFNLNTEAFF
TRBV7-9	TRBJ2-7	NA	CASSPGGSGSYEQYF
TRBV7-9	TRBJ2-2	NA	CASSRRELFF
TRBV12-5	TRBJ2-3	NA	CASVVAGALGATDTQYF
TRBV5-1	TRBJ2-7	NA	CASSWSGTDYEQYF
TRBV29-1	TRBJ2-2	few	CSASYFSTGELFF
TRBV6-5	TRBJ2-3	few	CASSYGQGPLDTQYF
TRBV29-1	TRBJ2-7	NA	CSVGRGYEQYF
TRBV27	TRBJ2-1	NA	CASKTSGTLEQFF
TRBV28	TRBJ1-4	NA	CASSSLGLTNEKLFF
TRBV11-2	TRBJ1-2	NA	CASSPGEGGLGYTF
TRBV27	TRBJ1-2	NA	CASSRGGDGYTF
TRBV7-9	TRBJ2-1	few	CASSLVLAGGEQFF
TRBV19	TRBJ2-6	once	CASSIGRNSGANVLTF
TRBV30	TRBJ1-1	NA	CAWSDGTGVTEAFF
TRBV2	TRBJ2-3	NA	CASSEKTSTWGSTDTQYF
TRBV11-2	TRBJ2-3	NA	CASSLEVVREIWDTQYF
TRBV5-1	TRBJ2-5	NA	CASSEASGGPETQYF
TRBV27	TRBJ2-7	NA	CASSWGTGAEQYF
TRBV6-6	TRBJ1-1	NA	CASSYDWRKNTEAFF
TRBV6-5	TRBJ2-7	NA	CASSPPGRGDYEQYF
TRBV6-5	TRBJ1-2	NA	CASSPTGQNIYGYTF
TRBV2	TRBJ2-1	NA	CASSPQVGTGLYNEQFF